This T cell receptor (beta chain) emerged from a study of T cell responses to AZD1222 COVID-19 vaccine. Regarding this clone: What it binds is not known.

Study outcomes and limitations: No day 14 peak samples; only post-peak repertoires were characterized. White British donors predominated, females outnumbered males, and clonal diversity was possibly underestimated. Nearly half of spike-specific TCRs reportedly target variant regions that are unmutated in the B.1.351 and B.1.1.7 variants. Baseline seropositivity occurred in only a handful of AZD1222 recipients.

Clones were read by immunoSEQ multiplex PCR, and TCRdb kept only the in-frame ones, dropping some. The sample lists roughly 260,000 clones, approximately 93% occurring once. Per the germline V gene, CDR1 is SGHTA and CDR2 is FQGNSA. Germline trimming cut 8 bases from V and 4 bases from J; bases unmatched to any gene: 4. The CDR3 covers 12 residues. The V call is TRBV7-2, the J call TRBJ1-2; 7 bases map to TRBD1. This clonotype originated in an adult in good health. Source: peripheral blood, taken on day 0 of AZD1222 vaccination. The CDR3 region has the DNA TGTGCCAGCGGCAGGGACAGCTATGGCTACACCTTC. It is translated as CASGRDSYGYTF.